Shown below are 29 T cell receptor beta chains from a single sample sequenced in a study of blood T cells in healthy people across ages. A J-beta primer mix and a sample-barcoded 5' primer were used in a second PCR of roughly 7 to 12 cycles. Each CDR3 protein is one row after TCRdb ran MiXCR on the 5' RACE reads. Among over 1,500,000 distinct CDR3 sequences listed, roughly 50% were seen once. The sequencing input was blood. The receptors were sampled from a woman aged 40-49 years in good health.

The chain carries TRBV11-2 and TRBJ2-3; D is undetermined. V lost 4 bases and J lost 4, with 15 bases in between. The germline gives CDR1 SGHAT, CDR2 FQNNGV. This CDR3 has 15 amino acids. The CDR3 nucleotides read TGTGCCAGCAGCTCGACCCTGGCTAGGGCAGATACGCAGTATTTT. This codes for CASSSTLARADTQYF.

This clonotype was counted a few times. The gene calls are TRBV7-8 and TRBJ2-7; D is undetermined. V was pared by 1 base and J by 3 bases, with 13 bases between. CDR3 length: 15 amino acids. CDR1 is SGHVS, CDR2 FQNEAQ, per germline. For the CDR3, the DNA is TGTGCCAGCAGCTTAGACTCGATGCACGACTACGAGCAGTACTTC. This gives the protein CASSLDSMHDYEQYF.

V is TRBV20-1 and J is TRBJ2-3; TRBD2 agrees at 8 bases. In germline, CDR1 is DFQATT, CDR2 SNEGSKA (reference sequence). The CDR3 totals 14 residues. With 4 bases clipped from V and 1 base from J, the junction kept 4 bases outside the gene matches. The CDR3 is CSAKTSEGTDTQYF. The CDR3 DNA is TGCAGTGCTAAGACTAGCGAGGGCACAGATACGCAGTATTTT.

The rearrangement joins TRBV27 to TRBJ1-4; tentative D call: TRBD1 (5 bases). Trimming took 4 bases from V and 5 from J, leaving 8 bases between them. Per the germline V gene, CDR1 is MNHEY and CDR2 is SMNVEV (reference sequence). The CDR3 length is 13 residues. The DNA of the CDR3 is TGTGCCAGCAGTTCAGGGAACAATGAAAAACTGTTTTTT. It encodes CASSSGNNEKLFF.

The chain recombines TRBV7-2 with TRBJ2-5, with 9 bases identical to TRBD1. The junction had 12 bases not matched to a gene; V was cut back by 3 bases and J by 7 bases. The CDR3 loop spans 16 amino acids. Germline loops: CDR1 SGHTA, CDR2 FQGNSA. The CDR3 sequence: CASSLKKTGGRGTQYF. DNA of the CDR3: TGTGCCAGCAGCTTGAAAAAGACAGGGGGACGGGGGACCCAGTACTTC.

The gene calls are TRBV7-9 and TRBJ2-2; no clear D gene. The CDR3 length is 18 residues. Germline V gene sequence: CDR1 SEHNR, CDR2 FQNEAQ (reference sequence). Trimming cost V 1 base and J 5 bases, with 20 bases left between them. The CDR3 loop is CASSLDRMAGPTTGELFF. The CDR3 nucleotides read TGTGCCAGCAGCTTAGATCGAATGGCAGGACCTACTACCGGGGAGCTGTTTTTT.

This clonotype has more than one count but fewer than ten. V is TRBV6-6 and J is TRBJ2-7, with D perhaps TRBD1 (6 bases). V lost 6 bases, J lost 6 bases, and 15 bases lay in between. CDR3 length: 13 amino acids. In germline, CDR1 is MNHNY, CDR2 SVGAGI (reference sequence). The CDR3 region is CASRGNRVLEQYF. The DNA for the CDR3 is TGTGCCAGCAGAGGGAACAGGGTTCTCGAGCAGTACTTC.

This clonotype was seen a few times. In DNA, the CDR3 is TGTGCCAGCAGAACACAGGGGGTGAACGAGCAGTACTTC. This sequence encodes CASRTQGVNEQYF. The chain carries TRBV28 and TRBJ2-7, with 8 bases aligning to TRBD1. This CDR3 comprises 13 residues. V shed 6 bases, J shed 5 bases, and the junction held 6 bases outside the gene matches. CDR1 is MDHEN, CDR2 SYDVKM, per germline. Using reference TRBV28 and TRBJ2-7 for the parts outside the CDR3, the full variable domain is DVKVTQSSRYLVKRTGEKVFLECVQDMDHENMFWYRQDPGLGLRLIYFSYDVKMKEKGDIPEGYSVSREKKERFSLILESASTNQTSMYLCASRTQGVNEQYFGPGTRLTVT.

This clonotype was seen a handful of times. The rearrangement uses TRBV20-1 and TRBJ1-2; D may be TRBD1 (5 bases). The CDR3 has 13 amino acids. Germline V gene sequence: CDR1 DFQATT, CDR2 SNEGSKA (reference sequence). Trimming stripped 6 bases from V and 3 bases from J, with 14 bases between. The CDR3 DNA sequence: TGCAGTGCCCCGGGGGGAATTCACTATGGCTACACCTTC. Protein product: CSAPGGIHYGYTF.

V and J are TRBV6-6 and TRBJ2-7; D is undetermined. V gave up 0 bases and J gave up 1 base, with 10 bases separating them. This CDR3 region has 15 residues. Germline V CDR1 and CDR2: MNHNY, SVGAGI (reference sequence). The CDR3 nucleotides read TGTGCCAGCAGTTACTCGAGCAGTAATTCCTACGAGCAGTACTTC. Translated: CASSYSSSNSYEQYF.

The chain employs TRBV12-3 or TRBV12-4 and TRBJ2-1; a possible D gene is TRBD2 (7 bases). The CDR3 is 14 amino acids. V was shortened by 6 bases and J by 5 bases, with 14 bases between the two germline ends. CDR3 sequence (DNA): TGTGCCAGCAGGGGTCGGGGGGCGGACAATGAGCAGTTCTTC. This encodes CASRGRGADNEQFF.

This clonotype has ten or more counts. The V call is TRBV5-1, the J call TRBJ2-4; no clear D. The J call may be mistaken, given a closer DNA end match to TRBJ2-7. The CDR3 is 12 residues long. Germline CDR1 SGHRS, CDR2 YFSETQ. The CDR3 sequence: CASSSAYYEQYF. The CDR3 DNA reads TGCGCCAGCAGCTCCGCTTACTACGAGCAGTACTTC.

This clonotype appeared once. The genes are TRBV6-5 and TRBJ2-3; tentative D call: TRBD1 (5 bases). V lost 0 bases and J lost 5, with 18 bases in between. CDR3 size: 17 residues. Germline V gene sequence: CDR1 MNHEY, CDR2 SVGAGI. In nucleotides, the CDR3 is TGTGCCAGCAGTTACTCCACCCGGACACTTATGGTAGATACGCAGTATTTT. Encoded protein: CASSYSTRTLMVDTQYF.

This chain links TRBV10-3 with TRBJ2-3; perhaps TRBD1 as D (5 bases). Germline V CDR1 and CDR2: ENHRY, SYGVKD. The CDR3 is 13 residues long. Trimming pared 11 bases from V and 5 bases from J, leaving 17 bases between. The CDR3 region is CAVAQGGEDTQYF. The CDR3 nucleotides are TGTGCCGTCGCTCAGGGTGGAGAAGATACGCAGTATTTT.

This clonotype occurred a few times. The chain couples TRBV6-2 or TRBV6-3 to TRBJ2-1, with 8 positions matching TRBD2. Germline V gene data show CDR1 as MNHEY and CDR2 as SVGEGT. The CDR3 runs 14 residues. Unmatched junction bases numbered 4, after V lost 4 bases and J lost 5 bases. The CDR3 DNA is TGTGCCAGCAGTTCCGGGGGGGCCCACAATGAGCAGTTCTTC. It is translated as CASSSGGAHNEQFF.

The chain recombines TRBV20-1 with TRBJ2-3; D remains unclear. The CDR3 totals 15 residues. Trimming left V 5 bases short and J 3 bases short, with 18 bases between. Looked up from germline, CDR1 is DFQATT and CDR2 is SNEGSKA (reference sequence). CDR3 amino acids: CSAGKVERGTDTQYF. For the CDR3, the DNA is TGCAGTGCTGGAAAGGTCGAGCGTGGAACAGATACGCAGTATTTT.

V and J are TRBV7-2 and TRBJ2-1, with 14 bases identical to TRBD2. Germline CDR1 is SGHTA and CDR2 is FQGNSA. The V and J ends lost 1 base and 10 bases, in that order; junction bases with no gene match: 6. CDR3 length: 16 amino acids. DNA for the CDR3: TGTGCCAGCAGCTTAGACGGGACTAGCGGGGGAACAGAGCAGTTCTTC. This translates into CASSLDGTSGGTEQFF.

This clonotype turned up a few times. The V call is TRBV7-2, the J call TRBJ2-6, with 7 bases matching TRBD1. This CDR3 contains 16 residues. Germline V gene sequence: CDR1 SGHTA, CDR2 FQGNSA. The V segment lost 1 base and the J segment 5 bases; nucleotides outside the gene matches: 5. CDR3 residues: CASSLEGASWANVLTF. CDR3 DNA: TGTGCCAGCAGCTTAGAGGGGGCGTCCTGGGCCAACGTCCTGACTTTC.

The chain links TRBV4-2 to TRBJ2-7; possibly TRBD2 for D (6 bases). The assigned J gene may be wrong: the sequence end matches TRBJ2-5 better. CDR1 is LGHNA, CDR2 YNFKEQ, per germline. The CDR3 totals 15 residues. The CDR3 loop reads CASSQDFGGGGTQYF. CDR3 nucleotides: TGTGCCAGCAGCCAAGATTTCGGGGGTGGGGGGACCCAGTACTTC.

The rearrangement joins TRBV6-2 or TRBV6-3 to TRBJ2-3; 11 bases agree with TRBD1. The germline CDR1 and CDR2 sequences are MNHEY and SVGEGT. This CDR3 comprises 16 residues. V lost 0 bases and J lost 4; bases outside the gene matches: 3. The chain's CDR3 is CASSYSRTGGPDTQYF. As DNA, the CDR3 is TGTGCCAGCAGTTACTCGAGGACAGGGGGCCCAGATACGCAGTATTTT.

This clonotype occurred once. CDR3 loop: CSPWTSGGPGDTQYF. CDR3 DNA sequence: TGCAGTCCGTGGACTAGCGGGGGGCCGGGAGATACGCAGTATTTT. The chain recombines TRBV20-1 with TRBJ2-3; 14 bases line up with TRBD2. In germline, CDR1 is DFQATT, CDR2 SNEGSKA (reference sequence). The J segment lost 5 bases and the V segment lost 8 bases, leaving 9 bases of the junction unmatched. The CDR3 spans 15 residues.

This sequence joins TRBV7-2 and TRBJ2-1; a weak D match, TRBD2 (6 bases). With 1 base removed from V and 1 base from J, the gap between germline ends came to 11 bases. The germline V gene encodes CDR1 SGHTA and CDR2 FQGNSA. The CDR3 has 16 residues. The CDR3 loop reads CASSLVGTFSYNEQFF. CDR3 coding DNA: TGTGCCAGCAGCTTAGTCGGGACTTTTTCCTACAATGAGCAGTTCTTC. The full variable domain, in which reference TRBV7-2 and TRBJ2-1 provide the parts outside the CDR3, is GAGVSQSPSNKVTEKGKDVELRCDPISGHTALYWYRQSLGQGLEFLIYFQGNSAPDKSGLPSDRFSAERTGGSVSTLTIQRTQQEDSAVYLCASSLVGTFSYNEQFFGPGTRLTVL.

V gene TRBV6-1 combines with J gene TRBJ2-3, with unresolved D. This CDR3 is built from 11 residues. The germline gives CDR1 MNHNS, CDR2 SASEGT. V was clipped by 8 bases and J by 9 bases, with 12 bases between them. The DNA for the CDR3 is TGTGCCAGCCAAGTCGAACGAACGCAGTATTTT. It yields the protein CASQVERTQYF.

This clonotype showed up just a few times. The CDR3 DNA reads as TGTGCCATACAGACAGGGAATCCCGAGACCCAGTACTTC. Its protein product is CAIQTGNPETQYF. This chain joins TRBV3-1 and TRBJ2-5; 7 bases fit TRBD1. V lost 10 bases to trimming and J lost 5 bases; unmatched junction nucleotides: 10. This CDR3 comprises 13 residues. CDR1 LGHDT and CDR2 YNNKEL come from the germline V gene (reference sequence).

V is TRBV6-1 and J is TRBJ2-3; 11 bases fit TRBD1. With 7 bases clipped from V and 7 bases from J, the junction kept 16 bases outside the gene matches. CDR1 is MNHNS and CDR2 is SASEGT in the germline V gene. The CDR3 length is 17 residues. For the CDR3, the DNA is TGTGCCAGCAAATCAAAGCGGGACAGGGGGTTCAAAAATACGCAGTATTTT. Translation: CASKSKRDRGFKNTQYF.

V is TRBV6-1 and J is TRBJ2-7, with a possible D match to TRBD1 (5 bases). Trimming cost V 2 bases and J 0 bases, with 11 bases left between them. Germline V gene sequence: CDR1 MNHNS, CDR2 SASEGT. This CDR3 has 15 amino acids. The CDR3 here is CASSESGAVSYEQYF. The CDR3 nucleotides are TGTGCCAGCAGTGAATCTGGGGCAGTCTCCTACGAGCAGTACTTC.

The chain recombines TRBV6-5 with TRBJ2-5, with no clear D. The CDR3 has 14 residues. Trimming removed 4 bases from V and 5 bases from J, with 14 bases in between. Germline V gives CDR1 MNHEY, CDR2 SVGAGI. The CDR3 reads CASSSQSTRETQYF. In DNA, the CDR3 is TGTGCCAGCAGTTCCCAGAGTACACGGGAGACCCAGTACTTC.

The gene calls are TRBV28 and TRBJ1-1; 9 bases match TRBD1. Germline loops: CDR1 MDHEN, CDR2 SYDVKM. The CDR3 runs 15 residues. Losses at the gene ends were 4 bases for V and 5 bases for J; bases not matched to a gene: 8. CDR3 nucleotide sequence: TGTGCCAGCAGTTCCGGGACAGGGAAGGCTACTGAAGCTTTCTTT. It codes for CASSSGTGKATEAFF.

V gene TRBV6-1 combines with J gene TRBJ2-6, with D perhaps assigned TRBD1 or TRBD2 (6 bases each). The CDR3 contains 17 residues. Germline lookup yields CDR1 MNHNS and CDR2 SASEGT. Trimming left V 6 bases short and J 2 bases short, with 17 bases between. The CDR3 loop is CASRPELGGPGANVLTF. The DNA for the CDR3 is TGTGCCAGCAGACCTGAATTGGGGGGCCCTGGGGCCAACGTCCTGACTTTC.